This is a list of T cell receptor beta chains from one sample in a study of blood T cell repertoires in COVID-19. Clones were read by immunoSEQ multiplex PCR, and TCRdb kept only the in-frame ones, dropping some. This sample carries some 330,000 clones, just over 85% of them seen once, and the ten largest clones take less than 4.5%. Sequenced material: PBMCs or T cells enriched from blood (not recorded which). The source of these receptors is a man in his thirties or forties who had recovered from COVID-19. Each CDR3 is given with its conserved first and last residue. A D gene is named only where the DNA matches it firmly. Rows may omit the clone size; those that give it use once, few, many or a size class.

j_gene	d_gene	v_gene	abundance	CDR3nt	CDR3aa
TRBJ2-2	TRBD1	TRBV20-1	NA	TGCAGTGCCACAGGGGCCGGGGAGCTGTTTTTT	CSATGAGELFF
TRBJ1-5	TRBD1	TRBV5-1	NA	TGCGCCAGCAGGAGGGGGCCGAATCAGCCCCAGCATTTT	CASRRGPNQPQHF
TRBJ1-6	TRBD1	TRBV27	NA	TGTGCCAGCAGTTCGGGACAGGCAGTTTCACCCCTCCACTTT	CASSSGQAVSPLHF
TRBJ2-3	TRBD2	TRBV6-1	NA	TGTGCCAGCAGTGGGCGACTAGCGGGGGGCACAGATACGCAGTATTTT	CASSGRLAGGTDTQYF
TRBJ2-5	NA	TRBV7-2	NA	TGTGCCAGCAGCATTGACAGACAAGAGACCCAGTACTTC	CASSIDRQETQYF
TRBJ1-2	NA	TRBV28	once	TGTGCCAGCAGCTCGACAGACTATGGCTACACCTTC	CASSSTDYGYTF
TRBJ2-5	NA	TRBV12-3/TRBV12-4	NA	TGTGCCAGCAGCAGGGGTGAGACCCAGTACTTC	CASSRGETQYF
TRBJ2-5	NA	TRBV7-2	NA	TGTGCCAGCAGCTTAGCCACCCGGGGAAGGGTAAAGACCCAGTACTTC	CASSLATRGRVKTQYF
TRBJ1-1	NA	TRBV20-1	once	TGCAGTGCTAATAAGAACACTGAAGCTTTCTTT	CSANKNTEAFF
TRBJ1-3	NA	TRBV7-9	NA	TGTGCCAGCAGCCCCACTTCGTTGTTCTCTGGAAACACCATATATTTT	CASSPTSLFSGNTIYF
TRBJ1-2	TRBD1	TRBV28	NA	TGTGCCAGCAGTTTATCCGGGACAGAGTATGGCTACACCTTC	CASSLSGTEYGYTF
TRBJ1-1	NA	TRBV7-2	NA	TGTGCCAGCAGCTTAGCGGGGCTGAACACTGAAGCTTTCTTT	CASSLAGLNTEAFF
TRBJ2-7	NA	TRBV28	once	TGTGCCAGCAGTTTAGAGAGGTTAGGCTCGTTAAGGCAGTACTTC	CASSLERLGSLRQYF
TRBJ2-1	TRBD1	TRBV6-5	NA	TGTGCCAGCACCAACAGGGGGCGACGTAGGGATGAGCAGTTCTTC	CASTNRGRRRDEQFF
TRBJ2-1	NA	TRBV12-3/TRBV12-4	NA	TGTGCCAGCAAGACTCTCGGCCATGAGCAGTTCTTC	CASKTLGHEQFF
TRBJ2-1	TRBD2	TRBV11-2	many	TGTGCCAGCAGCTCACTAGCGGGGCCCTACAATGAGCAGTTCTTC	CASSSLAGPYNEQFF
TRBJ2-3	TRBD2	TRBV7-6	once	TGTGCCAGCAGCTTAGAGCGGGGGTTCACCACAGATACGCAGTATTTT	CASSLERGFTTDTQYF
TRBJ2-1	TRBD2	TRBV9	NA	TGTGCCAGCAGCTTTAGCGGGAGCGGCTACAATGAGCAGTTCTTC	CASSFSGSGYNEQFF
TRBJ2-3	TRBD1	TRBV19	NA	TGTGCCAGTATGGACAGGGGAGTGCTGACGCAGTATTTT	CASMDRGVLTQYF
TRBJ1-2	NA	TRBV4-1	NA	TGCGCCAGCAGCCATGGGACACCAGATGGCTACACCTTC	CASSHGTPDGYTF
TRBJ2-5	TRBD1	TRBV6-2/TRBV6-3	few	TGTGCCAGCAGCCGGTCGGGGACAGCCGGGGAGACCCAGTACTTC	CASSRSGTAGETQYF
TRBJ1-5	TRBD1	TRBV4-2	NA	TGTGCCAGCAGCCAAGGCCGGACAGGGGGACTGGATCAGCCCCAGCATTTT	CASSQGRTGGLDQPQHF
TRBJ1-2	TRBD1	TRBV6-1	NA	TGTGCCAGCAGTGATAAGGACAGGGGGTATGGCTACACCTTC	CASSDKDRGYGYTF
TRBJ2-1	TRBD2	TRBV11-3	NA	TGTGCCAGCAGCTTAGATCCCCACCCTAGCGGGATTCGACCCCCCGAGCAGTTCTTC	CASSLDPHPSGIRPPEQFF
TRBJ1-1	NA	TRBV19	NA	TGTGCCAGTATCGAAGGGGCCTCGAACACTGAAGCTTTCTTT	CASIEGASNTEAFF
TRBJ1-1	TRBD1	TRBV13	few	TGTGCCAGCAGCTTAGCCTCCGGTAGACAGGGGAAGAACACTGAAGCTTTCTTT	CASSLASGRQGKNTEAFF
TRBJ1-5	NA	TRBV5-1	NA	TGCGCCAGCAGCCCAGACGGGGGGCTGCAGCCCCAGCATTTT	CASSPDGGLQPQHF
TRBJ2-6	NA	TRBV19	few	TGTGCCAGTAGGGGCGGGGAACTGAATGGGGCCAACGTCCTGACTTTC	CASRGGELNGANVLTF
TRBJ2-7	TRBD2	TRBV18	NA	TGTGCCAGCTCACCATCTCTAGCGGGAGCCACCTACGAGCAGTACTTC	CASSPSLAGATYEQYF
TRBJ2-7	TRBD1	TRBV11-2	NA	TGTGCCAGCAGCAAAATGGGACAGGCTAGAACCTCCTACGAGCAGTACTTC	CASSKMGQARTSYEQYF